Listed below are T cell receptor beta chains from one sample, sequenced in a study of T cell responses to AZD1222 COVID-19 vaccine. Clones were sequenced by immunoSEQ multiplex PCR, and TCRdb holds only the in-frame ones, with some missing. The repertoire holds 100,000 to 150,000 clones, with 80% to 90% as singletons. This specimen was peripheral blood, taken on day 0 of AZD1222 vaccination. These TCRs come from an adult in good health. Each CDR3 is given with its conserved first and last residue. Each record gives: CDR3 protein, CDR3 DNA, J gene, D gene, V gene, clone size. The D gene is left open where the match is weak. A clone size is listed for some rows: how often the clone was seen (once, few, many), or a class if it is expanded.

CASSVGQGATEAFF,TGTGCCAGCAGCGTTGGACAGGGGGCCACTGAAGCTTTCTTT,TRBJ1-1,TRBD1,TRBV9,NA
CASSVVESSYEQYF,TGTGCCAGCAGCGTAGTCGAAAGCTCCTACGAGCAGTACTTC,TRBJ2-7,NA,TRBV9,NA
CASSPIDRGNGYTF,TGCGCCAGCAGCCCTATCGACAGGGGAAATGGCTACACCTTC,TRBJ1-2,TRBD1,TRBV5-1,NA
CASSPLAVFSYNSPLHF,TGTGCCAGCTCACCACTAGCGGTTTTCTCCTATAATTCACCCCTCCACTTT,TRBJ1-6,NA,TRBV18,NA
CASSLWAGSPEQYF,TGTGCCAGCAGCTTGTGGGCGGGTAGTCCCGAGCAGTACTTC,TRBJ2-7,NA,TRBV5-8,once
CASSKAYRDYNEQFF,TGTGCCAGCAGCAAAGCGTACAGGGACTACAATGAGCAGTTCTTC,TRBJ2-1,NA,TRBV21-1,NA
CASSPVKGGGYTF,TGTGCCAGCAGCCCGGTCAAAGGGGGGGGCTACACCTTC,TRBJ1-2,NA,TRBV7-2,NA
CASSPTSGTGDGINYGYTF,TGTGCCAGCTCACCAACTTCCGGGACAGGCGACGGCATTAACTATGGCTACACCTTC,TRBJ1-2,TRBD1,TRBV18,NA
CASSRDPFITDTQYF,TGCGCCAGCAGCCGGGATCCATTTATCACAGATACGCAGTATTTT,TRBJ2-3,NA,TRBV5-1,NA
CASSLRYFTGVSLDNEQFF,TGTGCCAGCTCCCTTCGCTATTTCACAGGGGTCAGTTTAGACAATGAGCAGTTCTTC,TRBJ2-1,TRBD1,TRBV18,NA
CASSSTRQGPSYEQYF,TGTGCCAGCAGTTCGACCCGACAGGGACCCTCCTACGAGCAGTACTTC,TRBJ2-7,TRBD1,TRBV28,NA
CSVGGRSTDTQYF,TGCAGCGTTGGCGGCAGGTCCACAGATACGCAGTATTTT,TRBJ2-3,NA,TRBV29-1,NA
CAISQQGGGETQYF,TGTGCCATCAGTCAGCAAGGGGGAGGAGAGACCCAGTACTTC,TRBJ2-5,NA,TRBV10-3,NA
CASSLTGQYEQYF,TGCGCCAGCAGCTTGACCGGACAGTACGAGCAGTACTTC,TRBJ2-7,NA,TRBV5-1,NA
CASSLGQGNEQFF,TGTGCCAGCTCACTGGGGCAGGGTAACGAGCAGTTCTTC,TRBJ2-1,NA,TRBV18,NA
CASSPWTGVSSPLHF,TGTGCCAGCAGCCCATGGACAGGGGTGAGTTCACCCCTCCACTTT,TRBJ1-6,TRBD1,TRBV3-1/TRBV3-2,NA
CASSRDSNQPQHF,TGTGCCAGCAGCCGTGATAGCAATCAGCCCCAGCATTTT,TRBJ1-5,NA,TRBV6-5,NA
CASSLSGGSTDTQYF,TGTGCCAGCAGTCTCTCCGGGGGGAGCACAGATACGCAGTATTTT,TRBJ2-3,TRBD2,TRBV9,NA
CATRTSGRDTQYF,TGTGCCACCCGGACTAGCGGGAGGGATACGCAGTATTTT,TRBJ2-3,TRBD2,TRBV10-3,NA
CATSKNTLNEQYF,TGTGCCACCAGCAAGAATACATTAAACGAGCAGTACTTC,TRBJ2-7,NA,TRBV15,NA
CASSTDGRVYEQYF,TGTGCCAGCAGCACGGATGGTAGGGTCTACGAGCAGTACTTC,TRBJ2-7,NA,TRBV9,NA
CASSLRQGGATNEKLFF,TGTGCCAGCAGTTTACGACAGGGTGGGGCAACTAATGAAAAACTGTTTTTT,TRBJ1-4,TRBD1,TRBV27,NA
CASSQAQGARNSPLHF,TGTGCCAGCAGCCAGGCACAGGGGGCGAGGAATTCACCCCTCCACTTT,TRBJ1-6,TRBD1,TRBV3-1/TRBV3-2,once
CASSLSGAPDYGYTF,TGTGCCAGCAGCCTCTCGGGGGCTCCCGACTATGGCTACACCTTC,TRBJ1-2,NA,TRBV9,NA
CASSPLDEQYF,TGTGCCAGCTCACCCCTGGACGAGCAGTACTTC,TRBJ2-7,NA,TRBV18,NA
CASSHSRAGGPGTGELFF,TGTGCCAGCAGCCACAGCAGAGCGGGAGGGCCGGGCACCGGGGAGCTGTTTTTT,TRBJ2-2,TRBD2,TRBV7-9,NA
CASSPSEGNQPQHF,TGTGCCAGCTCACCATCGGAAGGCAATCAGCCCCAGCATTTT,TRBJ1-5,NA,TRBV18,NA
CASSLAGGLASYEQYF,TGTGCCAGCAGCTTAGCGGGTGGGCTAGCGAGCTATGAGCAGTACTTC,TRBJ2-7,NA,TRBV7-9,NA
CASSIESFGPQHF,TGCGCCAGCAGCATCGAGAGCTTTGGGCCCCAGCATTTT,TRBJ1-5,NA,TRBV5-1,NA
CASSLEITGNTEAFF,TGCGCCAGCAGCTTGGAGATAACAGGGAACACTGAAGCTTTCTTT,TRBJ1-1,NA,TRBV5-1,NA
CASSLNGGGGQYYGYTF,TGTGCCAGCAGCTTAAATGGTGGCGGGGGGCAGTACTATGGCTACACCTTC,TRBJ1-2,NA,TRBV11-2,NA
CATGPARAPGELFF,TGTGCCACGGGTCCCGCCCGAGCACCCGGGGAGCTGTTTTTT,TRBJ2-2,NA,TRBV11-2,NA
CAIRGQGAGEQFF,TGTGCCATCAGAGGACAGGGGGCCGGTGAGCAGTTCTTC,TRBJ2-1,TRBD1,TRBV10-3,once
CASSYFGLGLGEAFF,TGTGCCAGCAGTTACTTTGGCCTCGGGCTGGGTGAAGCTTTCTTT,TRBJ1-1,NA,TRBV6-2/TRBV6-3,NA
CASSLERDSRGYTF,TGTGCCAGCAGCTTAGAGAGGGACAGCCGGGGCTACACCTTC,TRBJ1-2,TRBD1,TRBV11-2,NA
CASSQVLRTGGPNEQFF,TGCGCCAGCAGCCAAGTACTCCGAACGGGAGGGCCGAATGAGCAGTTCTTC,TRBJ2-1,TRBD2,TRBV4-3,few
CASSQEIGLGEQYF,TGCGCCAGCAGCCAAGAAATAGGGTTAGGCGAGCAGTACTTC,TRBJ2-7,NA,TRBV4-3,NA
CASSWGTSGEQETQYF,TGCGCCAGCAGCTGGGGGACTAGCGGAGAGCAAGAGACCCAGTACTTC,TRBJ2-5,TRBD2,TRBV5-1,NA
CASSDGVGAAAGKEQYF,TGTGCCAGCAGTGATGGGGTGGGAGCGGCAGCGGGGAAAGAGCAGTACTTC,TRBJ2-7,TRBD2,TRBV6-1,NA
CAISEGKAASSYNEQFF,TGTGCCATCAGTGAGGGTAAAGCGGCGAGCTCCTACAATGAGCAGTTCTTC,TRBJ2-1,NA,TRBV10-3,NA
CASSPSGTGPYEQYF,TGTGCCAGCTCACCCTCCGGGACAGGGCCCTACGAGCAGTACTTC,TRBJ2-7,TRBD1,TRBV18,few
CASSLTGRTGELFF,TGTGCCAGCAGCTTAACCGGGAGGACCGGGGAGCTGTTTTTT,TRBJ2-2,TRBD2,TRBV7-3,NA
CASGFQRYEQYF,TGTGCTAGTGGTTTTCAGAGGTACGAGCAGTACTTC,TRBJ2-7,NA,TRBV12-5,NA
CATSRDLGTGLDNEQYF,TGTGCCACCAGCAGAGATCTGGGGACAGGACTGGATAACGAGCAGTACTTC,TRBJ2-7,TRBD1,TRBV15,NA
CAWSVGGGLSGNTIYF,TGTGCCTGGAGTGTAGGCGGCGGGCTCTCTGGAAACACCATATATTTT,TRBJ1-3,NA,TRBV30,NA
CATSDFEHLTGAICNEQFF,TGTGCCACCAGTGATTTCGAACACTTGACAGGGGCCATATGCAATGAGCAGTTCTTC,TRBJ2-1,TRBD1,TRBV24-1,NA
CATRGQGDTEAFF,TGTGCCACCCGGGGACAGGGAGACACTGAAGCTTTCTTT,TRBJ1-1,TRBD1,TRBV10-3,NA
CASSPAYGGSTDTQYF,TGTGCCAGCAGCCCGGCGTATGGGGGAAGCACAGATACGCAGTATTTT,TRBJ2-3,NA,TRBV7-3,NA
CASSPVYANEKLFF,TGTGCCAGCTCACCAGTCTACGCCAATGAAAAACTGTTTTTT,TRBJ1-4,NA,TRBV18,NA
CASSQRTDEAFF,TGTGCCAGCAGCCAACGAACCGATGAAGCTTTCTTT,TRBJ1-1,NA,TRBV14,NA
CASVNDEQFF,TGTGCCAGTGTAAATGATGAGCAGTTCTTC,TRBJ2-1,NA,TRBV19,NA